The 12 T cell receptor beta chains in this list originate from one sample, sequenced in a study of control samples from healthy donors and cancer patients (TCRdb year 2020). Library preparation employed the immunoSEQ multiplex PCR assay. TCRdb re-hosts the immuneACCESS table, in-frame sequences only. Its copies lack some clones; in the studies checked, an unresolved V gene accounts for under half of them, and the cause for the rest is not known. This sample comprises some 120,000 clones, roughly 91% of them detected only once. The top ten constitute less than 3% of the sample. The material sequenced was blood. The receptors stem from a woman aged 65 to 85 in good health.

The rearrangement uses TRBV7-9 and TRBJ1-5; D gene uncertain. The CDR3 is 14 amino acids. The germline gives CDR1 SEHNR, CDR2 FQNEAQ (reference sequence). Trimming stripped 1 base from V and 4 bases from J, with 8 bases between. The CDR3 nucleotides read TGTGCCAGCAGCTTAGAGGCGGTAAATCAGCCCCAGCATTTT. It encodes CASSLEAVNQPQHF. The full variable domain, with the rest looked up from reference TRBV7-9 and TRBJ1-5, is DTGVSQNPRHKITKRGQNVTFRCDPISEHNRLYWYRQTLGQGPEFLTYFQNEAQLEKSRLLSDRFSAERPKGSFSTLEIQRTEQGDSAMYLCASSLEAVNQPQHFGDGTRLSIL.

The rearrangement uses TRBV13 and TRBJ2-3, with 11 bases identical to TRBD2. V lost 3 bases and J lost 9; bases outside the gene matches: 14. The germline V gene has CDR1 PRHDT and CDR2 FYEKMQ (reference sequence). The CDR3 extends over 17 amino acids. DNA of the CDR3: TGTGCCAGCAGCTTCTCCCTGACTAGCGGGGAATTGGAGACGCAGTATTTT. Translated: CASSFSLTSGELETQYF. Full variable domain (outside the CDR3, taken from reference TRBV13 and TRBJ2-3): AAGVIQSPRHLIKEKRETATLKCYPIPRHDTVYWYQQGPGQDPQFLISFYEKMQSDKGSIPDRFSAQQFSDYHSELNMSSLELGDSALYFCASSFSLTSGELETQYFGPGTRLTVL.

This sequence joins TRBV24-1 and TRBJ2-1; D is ambiguous. This CDR3 spans 14 amino acids. Germline CDR1 KGHDR, CDR2 SFDVKD. V was trimmed by 5 bases and J by 2 bases, leaving 9 bases between them. This CDR3 is CATSGTEPYNEQFF. CDR3 sequence (DNA): TGTGCCACCAGTGGAACCGAACCCTACAATGAGCAGTTCTTC.

J is TRBJ1-5 and V is TRBV10-3; unclear D gene. Germline V gene sequence: CDR1 ENHRY, CDR2 SYGVKD. CDR3 length: 13 residues. Trimming shortened V by 8 bases and J by 4 bases, and 12 bases separated the two germline ends. CDR3 loop: CAIALAFNQPQHF. The DNA of the CDR3 is TGTGCCATCGCCCTAGCCTTTAATCAGCCCCAGCATTTT.

This chain connects TRBV5-6 to TRBJ1-6; TRBD1 agrees at 9 bases. The trim removed 5 bases at V and 7 bases at J, leaving 13 bases unmatched. In germline, CDR1 is SGHDT, CDR2 YYEEEE. CDR3 size: 17 residues. The DNA for the CDR3 is TGTGCCAGCAGTAATATGGGACAGGGAGCATGGAATTCACCCCTCCACTTT. Protein: CASSNMGQGAWNSPLHF.

V and J are TRBV15 and TRBJ1-4; D is possibly TRBD1 (5 bases). The germline V gene has CDR1 LNHNV and CDR2 YYDKDF (reference sequence). Between the trimmed V and J ends, which lost 0 bases and 5 bases, there was a span of 13 bases. The CDR3 has 16 residues. This chain's CDR3 is CATSRENTGGNEKLFF. Written as DNA, the CDR3 is TGTGCCACCAGCAGAGAAAATACAGGAGGGAATGAAAAACTGTTTTTT.

The CDR3 loop is CASSLVGLAGVETQYF. The CDR3 coding sequence is TGTGCCAGCAGCTTAGTCGGACTAGCGGGGGTCGAGACCCAGTACTTC. J is TRBJ2-5 and V is TRBV7-2, with TRBD2 matching 13 bases. After removal of 1 base from V and 5 bases from J, the junction contained 4 bases not matched to a gene. In germline, CDR1 is SGHTA, CDR2 FQGNSA. The CDR3 has 16 amino acids.

The chain carries TRBV19 and TRBJ1-6, with a weak D call TRBD1 (5 bases). Trimming removed 7 bases from V and 9 bases from J, with 16 bases in between. Germline CDR1 and CDR2: LNHDA and SQIVND (reference sequence). This CDR3 has 14 residues. CDR3 nucleotides: TGTGCCAGTAACCCGACAGACTTGAGTTCACCCCTCCACTTT. Translation gives CASNPTDLSSPLHF.

The chain employs TRBV4-1 and TRBJ1-6; 10 bases are a match to TRBD1. This CDR3 has 15 amino acids. With V trimmed by 1 base and J by 9 bases, 3 bases remained unmatched. CDR1 and CDR2 (germline): MGHRA, YSYEKL. CDR3 DNA: TGCGCCAGCAGCCAAGGGGGGGACAGGGGTTCACCCCTCCACTTT. The encoded protein is CASSQGGDRGSPLHF.

V usage is TRBV12-3 or TRBV12-4 and J usage is TRBJ1-6; 11 positions match TRBD1. After removal of 6 bases from V and 8 bases from J, the junction contained 0 bases not matched to a gene. The length of the CDR3 is 13 residues. The CDR3 coding sequence is TGTGCCAGCAGGGGACAGGGGGATTCACCCCTCCACTTT. Translating it yields CASRGQGDSPLHF.

The chain links TRBV6-5 to TRBJ1-6; tentatively, D is TRBD1 (5 bases). The V gene lost 6 bases and the J gene lost 9 bases, with 18 bases spanning the gap. The CDR3 contains 15 residues. The V gene's germline CDR1 is MNHEY and CDR2 SVGAGI. CDR3 nucleotide sequence: TGTGCCAGCAGCCCGGGGACTTCCCGGACTTCACCCCTCCACTTT. It is translated as CASSPGTSRTSPLHF.

The chain employs TRBV3-1 (or the pseudogene TRBV3-2) and TRBJ2-1; 11 bases line up with TRBD2. V shed 1 base and J 9 bases; nucleotides not matched to a gene: 2. CDR1 is LGHDT, CDR2 YNNKEL, per germline (reference sequence). The CDR3 consists of 14 residues. Here the CDR3 DNA reads TGTGCCAGCAGCCAAGGACTAGCGGGGAGTGAGCAGTTCTTC. Protein product: CASSQGLAGSEQFF.